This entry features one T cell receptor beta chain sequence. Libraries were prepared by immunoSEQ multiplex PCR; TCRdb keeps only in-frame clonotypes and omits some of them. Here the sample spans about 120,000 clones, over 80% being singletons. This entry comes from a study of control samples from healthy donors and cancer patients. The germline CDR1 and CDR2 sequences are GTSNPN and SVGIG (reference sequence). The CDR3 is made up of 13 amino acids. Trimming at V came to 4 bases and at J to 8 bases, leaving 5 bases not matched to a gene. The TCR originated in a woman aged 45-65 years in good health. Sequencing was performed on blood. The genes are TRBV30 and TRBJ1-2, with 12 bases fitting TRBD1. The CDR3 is CAWTGQGATGYTF. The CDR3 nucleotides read TGTGCCTGGACGGGACAGGGGGCGACGGGCTACACCTTC.